The rows below give T cell receptor beta chains drawn from one sample of a study of spatial heterogeneity in lung cancer. TCRdb called the 5' RACE reads again in MiXCR, with one record for every CDR3 protein. The profile covers around 92,000 distinct CDR3 sequences, with approximately 12% appearing a single time and about two fifths taken by the ten largest. Sequences were derived from PBMCs, sampled at surgery. Source of these receptors: a male donor with early-stage non-small cell lung cancer. Both conserved end residues are part of each CDR3. The order of the fields is CDR3 protein, CDR3 DNA, V gene, clone size, CDR3 length, D gene, J gene. A D gene is named only where the DNA matches it firmly. The listing skips clone size in some rows; elsewhere it reads once, few, many or a size class.

cdr3_aa: CASSLLADRRQPQHF
cdr3_nt: TGTGCCAGCAGTTTATTAGCCGATAGGAGACAGCCCCAGCATTTT
v_call: TRBV27
clone_size: .
cdr3_length: 15
d_call: .
j_call: TRBJ1-5

cdr3_aa: CASSLDREQPQHF
cdr3_nt: TGTGCCAGCAGTTTAGACAGGGAACAGCCCCAGCATTTT
v_call: TRBV12-3/TRBV12-4
clone_size: few
cdr3_length: 13
d_call: .
j_call: TRBJ1-5

cdr3_aa: CASSATGHYEQYF
cdr3_nt: TGCGCCAGCAGCGCTACGGGCCACTACGAGCAGTACTTC
v_call: TRBV5-1
clone_size: .
cdr3_length: 13
d_call: .
j_call: TRBJ2-7

cdr3_aa: CASSLRGTGAYEQYF
cdr3_nt: TGTGCCAGCAGTTTAAGAGGGACAGGGGCTTACGAGCAGTACTTC
v_call: TRBV27
clone_size: few
cdr3_length: 15
d_call: TRBD1
j_call: TRBJ2-7

cdr3_aa: CASSEWVLASGANVLTF
cdr3_nt: TGTGCCAGCAGTGAATGGGTCCTAGCGTCTGGGGCCAACGTCCTGACTTTC
v_call: TRBV6-1
clone_size: .
cdr3_length: 17
d_call: .
j_call: TRBJ2-6

cdr3_aa: CSARRNTEAFF
cdr3_nt: TGCAGTGCTAGAAGGAACACTGAAGCTTTCTTT
v_call: TRBV20-1
clone_size: few
cdr3_length: 11
d_call: .
j_call: TRBJ1-1

cdr3_aa: CATSRDIGASNQPQHF
cdr3_nt: TGTGCCACCAGCAGAGATATTGGGGCTAGCAATCAGCCCCAGCATTTT
v_call: TRBV15
clone_size: many
cdr3_length: 16
d_call: .
j_call: TRBJ1-5

cdr3_aa: CASSHQGGGGSDTQYF
cdr3_nt: TGTGCCAGCAGCCACCAAGGGGGGGGCGGATCAGATACGCAGTATTTT
v_call: TRBV7-2
clone_size: .
cdr3_length: 16
d_call: .
j_call: TRBJ2-3

cdr3_aa: CATSREMTGTNEQYF
cdr3_nt: TGTGCCACCAGCAGAGAGATGACAGGGACAAACGAGCAGTACTTC
v_call: TRBV15
clone_size: .
cdr3_length: 15
d_call: TRBD1
j_call: TRBJ2-7

cdr3_aa: CASSRQQGYEQYF
cdr3_nt: TGTGCCAGCAGTCGGCAACAGGGATACGAGCAGTACTTC
v_call: TRBV12-3/TRBV12-4
clone_size: few
cdr3_length: 13
d_call: .
j_call: TRBJ2-7

cdr3_aa: CASSQLAGNNEQFF
cdr3_nt: TGTGCCAGCAGCCAATTAGCGGGAAACAATGAGCAGTTCTTC
v_call: TRBV3-1
clone_size: .
cdr3_length: 14
d_call: TRBD2
j_call: TRBJ2-1

cdr3_aa: CASSLGGTGETQYF
cdr3_nt: TGTGCCAGCAGCTTGGGGGGAACTGGAGAGACCCAGTACTTC
v_call: TRBV5-4
clone_size: .
cdr3_length: 14
d_call: .
j_call: TRBJ2-5

cdr3_aa: CASSPGQANTEAFF
cdr3_nt: TGTGCCAGCAGTCCGGGACAGGCGAACACTGAAGCTTTCTTT
v_call: TRBV3-1
clone_size: .
cdr3_length: 14
d_call: TRBD1
j_call: TRBJ1-1